Below are 3 T cell receptor beta chains sequenced from a single sample in a study of cytomegalovirus exposure and HLA in healthy donors. Use of 60 Vbeta and 13 Jbeta primers characterized the PCR. The protocol was immunoSEQ multiplex PCR, while the TCRdb copy is restricted to in-frame clones and leaves out a portion. The data hold roughly 140,000 clones, with about 72% observed a single time. The sample was PBMCs. These receptors were obtained from a man aged 35 to 55 in good health and CMV-seronegative.

The rearrangement uses TRBV7-9 and TRBJ2-7; D may be TRBD1 (5 bases). The V end was cut by 1 base, the J end by 2 bases, with 18 bases between. The CDR3 extends over 17 amino acids. Germline V gene data show CDR1 as SEHNR and CDR2 as FQNEAQ (reference sequence). CDR3 bases: TGTGCCAGCAGCTTAGATTCCCGAACAGGCAATACCTACGAGCAGTACTTC. Residues: CASSLDSRTGNTYEQYF.

The CDR3 reads CASSLTGLAGSTQYF. The CDR3 DNA reads as TGTGCCAGCAGTCTGACCGGACTAGCGGGGTCGACCCAGTACTTC. V gene TRBV6-4 combines with J gene TRBJ2-7; TRBD2 aligns across 12 bases. The J call may not be correct, given that the DNA end is closer to TRBJ2-5. CDR1 is MRHNA, CDR2 SNTAGT, per germline. CDR3 length: 15 amino acids.

The V and J genes are TRBV9 and TRBJ2-2, with 7 bases identical to TRBD2. Germline CDR1 SGDLS, CDR2 YYNGEE. This CDR3 spans 14 amino acids. Unmatched junction bases numbered 4, after V lost 6 bases and J lost 2 bases. CDR3: CASTPGLNTGELFF. The CDR3 nucleotides read TGTGCCAGCACCCCGGGACTAAACACCGGGGAGCTGTTTTTT.